This T cell receptor (beta chain) was documented in a study of blood T cell repertoires in COVID-19. Study in general: The samples span acute and convalescent COVID-19 from the United States, Italy and Spain. Sources were T cells, B-cell-depleted T cells, or PBMCs; the material itself was cDNA or gDNA.

V gave up 0 bases and J gave up 2 bases, with 2 bases separating them. Germline lookup yields CDR1 LNHNV and CDR2 YYDKDF (reference sequence). The CDR3 has 13 amino acids. Authors' analysis steps: Estimation of nucleated cell counts relied on the amplification of reference gene primers. Method: immunoSEQ multiplex PCR; TCRdb's copy keeps in-frame clones and lacks some. The V and J calls and clone size were taken over from that table, and D and trimming were inferred from the DNA. The sample includes 200,000 to 250,000 clones, roughly 85% of them seen just once. The sequencing sample was made of peripheral blood. The clonotype originates from an elderly woman with acute or convalescent COVID-19. The chain joins TRBV15 to TRBJ1-3; no clear D gene. For the CDR3, the DNA is TGTGCCACCAGCAGAGATACTGGAAACACCATATATTTT. Translating gives CATSRDTGNTIYF.